A selection of T cell receptor beta chains follows, all from one sample in a study of CD8 T cells in ankylosing spondylitis. TCRdb processed the 5' RACE reads anew with MiXCR; each CDR3 protein has one entry. This sample carries under 300,000 distinct CDR3 sequences, about 10% of them seen once, and the ten largest clones take 6% to 8.5%. Sample: blood, either unsorted or a sorted T cell fraction (not recorded which). These receptors were taken from a male donor with ankylosing spondylitis or in good health (not recorded which). Each CDR3 is given with its conserved first and last residue. The D gene is left open where the match is weak. Clone sizes are given selectively: once, few, many, or a class where the clone is expanded.

J	size	V	D	DNA	CDR3
TRBJ2-7	many	TRBV6-2/TRBV6-3	-	TGTGCCAGCAGGTGGACTAATTCCTACGAGCAGTACTTC	CASRWTNSYEQYF
TRBJ2-5	few	TRBV20-1	TRBD2	TGCAGTGCTTGCCCTTTGGGACTAGTAGAGACCCAGTACTTC	CSACPLGLVETQYF
TRBJ1-3	many	TRBV9	-	TGTGCCAGCAGCGACGCGATCTCTGGAAACACCATATATTTT	CASSDAISGNTIYF
TRBJ2-7	-	TRBV7-9	-	TGTGCCAGCAGCTTTTCAGGGTCCGAGCAGTACTTC	CASSFSGSEQYF
TRBJ2-3	few	TRBV5-1	TRBD1	TGCGCCAGCAGTGGGACAGACACAGATACGCAGTATTTT	CASSGTDTDTQYF
TRBJ2-3	few	TRBV29-1	-	TGCAGCGTTGACTTGGTCAGGGCTTCTTCAGATACGCAGTATTTT	CSVDLVRASSDTQYF
TRBJ2-1	few	TRBV9	TRBD2	TGTGCCAGCAGCGTGCTAGCGGGGGGGCGCTACAATGAGCAGTTCTTC	CASSVLAGGRYNEQFF
TRBJ2-3	few	TRBV2	TRBD1	TGTGCCAGCAGAGACACCGGACAGGGCCCGCAGTATTTT	CASRDTGQGPQYF
TRBJ1-2	-	TRBV5-1	-	TGCGCCAGCCTGGGAGACTACAACTATGGCTACACCTTC	CASLGDYNYGYTF
TRBJ2-5	-	TRBV3-1	-	TGTGCCAGCAGCCCCGGGAGTAGCGGCCAAGAGACCCAGTACTTC	CASSPGSSGQETQYF
TRBJ2-7	many	TRBV7-2	-	TGTGCCAGCAGCCCGACTAGGGCAATCTACGAGCAGTACTTC	CASSPTRAIYEQYF
TRBJ1-1	many	TRBV29-1	-	TGCAGCGTTGGAGCCTCCCCCGACACTGAAGCTTTCTTT	CSVGASPDTEAFF
TRBJ1-2	few	TRBV2	-	TGTGCCAGCAGTGGGGGGCCCACTTATACCTTC	CASSGGPTYTF
TRBJ2-1	many	TRBV20-1	TRBD1	TGCAGTGCTCCCGGACAGGGTAGGAATGAGCAGTTCTTC	CSAPGQGRNEQFF
TRBJ2-2	many	TRBV20-1	TRBD2	TGCAGTGCTGCCACTAGCGGTTCGAACACCGGGGAGCTGTTTTTT	CSAATSGSNTGELFF
TRBJ2-7	-	TRBV7-9	TRBD1	TGTGCCAGCAGCCTCGCCGACAGGGGGTCCGAGCAGTACTTC	CASSLADRGSEQYF
TRBJ1-4	many	TRBV5-1	-	TGCGCCAGCAGCGTGGACGGTCGCGAAAAACTGTTTTTT	CASSVDGREKLFF
TRBJ2-3	-	TRBV5-1	TRBD2	TGCGCCAGCAGCTTCCGACTAGCGGAGATTATCACAGATACGCAGTATTTT	CASSFRLAEIITDTQYF
TRBJ1-1	few	TRBV28	-	TGTGCCAGCGGTCGGCAGGCTGAAGCTTTCTTT	CASGRQAEAFF
TRBJ2-1	many	TRBV5-1	-	TGCGCCAGCAGCTTGGCCGCAGCGAACAATGAGCAGTTCTTC	CASSLAAANNEQFF
TRBJ1-2	many	TRBV5-5	-	TGTGCCAGCAGCTTGGGGGCCGACCTTTATGGCTACACCTTC	CASSLGADLYGYTF
TRBJ2-1	many	TRBV25-1	-	TGTGCCAGCAGTGACGAAGATCGGGATACCTACAATGAGCAGTTCTTC	CASSDEDRDTYNEQFF
TRBJ2-7	-	TRBV5-6	-	TGTGCCAGCACCCTCGGATCAGGACCCATTACCTACGAGCAGTACTTC	CASTLGSGPITYEQYF
TRBJ2-3	many	TRBV10-3	-	TGTGCCATCAGTGAGTCAGGGTTCACAGATACGCAGTATTTT	CAISESGFTDTQYF
TRBJ2-7	few	TRBV18	TRBD1	TGTGCCAGCTCGCAACAGGGGAGCTCCTACGAGCAGTACTTC	CASSQQGSSYEQYF
TRBJ1-6	many	TRBV12-3/TRBV12-4	-	TGTGCCAGCAGCACAGGGACCTCACCCCTCCACTTT	CASSTGTSPLHF
TRBJ2-5	many	TRBV12-3/TRBV12-4	TRBD2	TGTGCCAGCAGCATATCCGGGACTAGATCCGAGACCCAGTACTTC	CASSISGTRSETQYF
TRBJ2-5	many	TRBV15	TRBD2	TGTGCCACCAGCAGTAGCGGGGGCCCACAAGAGACCCAGTACTTC	CATSSSGGPQETQYF
TRBJ2-2	many	TRBV20-1	-	TGCAGTGCTAGTTACGGCGGCACTTCGAACACCGGGGAGCTGTTTTTT	CSASYGGTSNTGELFF
TRBJ2-2	many	TRBV5-6	-	TGTGCCAGCAGCGTCCTGGACGGAACGAACACCGGGGAGCTGTTTTTT	CASSVLDGTNTGELFF
TRBJ1-1	many	TRBV5-1	TRBD1	TGCGCCAGCAGCTCCGGGACAGGGGGATCGGGGACTGAAGCTTTCTTT	CASSSGTGGSGTEAFF
TRBJ2-3	many	TRBV5-1	-	TGCGCCAGCAGCTTGGAATGGGCTAGCACAGATACGCAGTATTTT	CASSLEWASTDTQYF
TRBJ1-1	-	TRBV4-1	-	TGCGCCAGCAGCCCGACGTCGGACAGCGCCTATTCCCCCTTAGCAGCTTTCTTT	CASSPTSDSAYSPLAAFF
TRBJ2-3	few	TRBV6-5	-	TGTGCCAGCAGTTCCCGGCCAGAGGGAGATACGCAGTATTTT	CASSSRPEGDTQYF
TRBJ1-3	many	TRBV3-1	-	TGTGCCAGCAGTCACAGTCCTGGAAACACCATATATTTT	CASSHSPGNTIYF
TRBJ2-3	many	TRBV5-6	TRBD2	TGTGCCAGCAGCCCTAGCGGGGGGGCCGGTACGCAGTATTTT	CASSPSGGAGTQYF
TRBJ1-6	few	TRBV9	-	TGTGCCAGCAGCGTAGGCGGGAATAATTCACCCCTCCACTTT	CASSVGGNNSPLHF
TRBJ2-7	many	TRBV16	TRBD2	TGTGCCAGCAGCCGCGCCGGGACTAGCGGGGGGACCGAGCAGTACTTC	CASSRAGTSGGTEQYF
TRBJ2-7	many	TRBV28	-	TGTGCCAGCACCCCGGTTGGCGGGTATAACGAGCAGTACTTC	CASTPVGGYNEQYF
TRBJ2-3	many	TRBV4-1	TRBD2	TGCGCCAGCAGCCAAGGATTTAGGGGCGGGGGTTACACAGATACGCAGTATTTT	CASSQGFRGGGYTDTQYF
TRBJ1-1	-	TRBV29-1	TRBD1	TGCAGCGTTGACCCGACAGGGACTAACACTGAAGCTTTCTTT	CSVDPTGTNTEAFF
TRBJ1-1	many	TRBV7-8	-	TGTGCCAGCTCTCTTACGGGGGCCTCAAGTTCCTTT	CASSLTGASSSF